These T cell receptor beta chains were read from a single sample in a study of cytotoxic CD8 clonotypes in ibrutinib-treated CLL. Libraries were prepared by immunoSEQ multiplex PCR; TCRdb keeps only in-frame clonotypes and omits some of them. The sample includes about 16,000 clones, about 65% of them seen just once. The input for sequencing was PBMCs, taken before ibrutinib treatment. These receptors all stem from a human donor with chronic lymphocytic leukemia. Each CDR3 is given with its conserved first and last residue. Each record gives: clone size, V gene, D gene, J gene, CDR3 protein, CDR3 DNA. A D gene is named only where the DNA matches it firmly. The size of a clone is reported for some rows only, either as once, few or many, or as a class for expanded clones.

>NA|TRBV2|NA|TRBJ2-4
CASLTGYIQYF
TGTGCCAGCCTGACGGGGTACATTCAGTACTTC
>NA|TRBV7-9|NA|TRBJ2-7
CASSPGSSSYEQYF
TGTGCCAGCAGCCCGGGGTCAAGCTCCTACGAGCAGTACTTC
>NA|TRBV9|NA|TRBJ2-7
CASSGPDYEQYF
TGTGCCAGCAGCGGCCCCGACTACGAGCAGTACTTC
>NA|TRBV6-6|TRBD2|TRBJ2-2
CASSRLASNTGELFF
TGTGCCAGCAGTAGACTAGCGTCGAACACCGGGGAGCTGTTTTTT
>NA|TRBV4-3|NA|TRBJ2-2
CASSSGTLTGGELFF
TGCGCCAGCAGCTCCGGGACACTCACTGGGGGGGAGCTGTTTTTT
>once|TRBV29-1|NA|TRBJ1-2
CSAGERGPNYGYTF
TGCAGCGCGGGGGAGAGGGGCCCAAACTATGGCTACACCTTC
>few|TRBV9|NA|TRBJ2-6
CASTTGPRLIKSGANVLTF
TGTGCCAGCACCACCGGACCTCGATTGATAAAGTCTGGGGCCAACGTCCTGACTTTC
>NA|TRBV27|NA|TRBJ2-3
CASSSEAVLSDTQYF
TGTGCCAGCAGCTCTGAGGCGGTTTTATCAGATACGCAGTATTTT
>NA|TRBV14|NA|TRBJ2-7
CASSQVLREQYF
TGTGCCAGCAGCCAAGTCCTTCGCGAGCAGTACTTC
>NA|TRBV4-2|NA|TRBJ2-4
CASSLEPRFENIQYF
TGTGCCAGCAGCTTAGAGCCCCGCTTTGAGAACATTCAGTACTTC
>NA|TRBV18|TRBD1|TRBJ1-1
CASSPTGGNTEAFF
TGTGCCAGCTCACCAACAGGGGGCAACACTGAAGCTTTCTTT
>NA|TRBV7-9|NA|TRBJ1-1
CASSLAGTEAFF
TGTGCCAGCAGCTTAGCGGGCACTGAAGCTTTCTTT
>NA|TRBV2|TRBD1|TRBJ2-3
CASRFSRTGLRPFITDTQYF
TGTGCCAGCAGGTTCTCACGGACAGGTCTACGACCATTCATCACAGATACGCAGTATTTT
>NA|TRBV4-1|NA|TRBJ2-7
CASSQEPPAAQPYEQYF
TGCGCCAGCAGCCAAGAACCACCGGCAGCCCAGCCCTACGAGCAGTACTTC
>NA|TRBV7-3|NA|TRBJ2-5
CASSVTPKETQYF
TGTGCCAGCAGCGTGACACCTAAAGAGACCCAGTACTTC
>NA|TRBV7-8|TRBD1|TRBJ1-4
CASSFQGARNEKLFF
TGTGCCAGCAGCTTCCAGGGGGCACGGAATGAAAAACTGTTTTTT
>NA|TRBV6-1|NA|TRBJ2-1
CASSEQLNEQFF
TGTGCCAGCAGTGAACAGCTCAATGAGCAGTTCTTC
>NA|TRBV6-5|TRBD1|TRBJ2-5
CASSYSVGTGGETQYF
TGTGCCAGCAGTTACTCGGTCGGTACAGGGGGGGAGACCCAGTACTTC
>NA|TRBV2|NA|TRBJ1-5
CASSAQVNQPQHF
TGTGCCAGCAGTGCTCAGGTCAATCAGCCCCAGCATTTT